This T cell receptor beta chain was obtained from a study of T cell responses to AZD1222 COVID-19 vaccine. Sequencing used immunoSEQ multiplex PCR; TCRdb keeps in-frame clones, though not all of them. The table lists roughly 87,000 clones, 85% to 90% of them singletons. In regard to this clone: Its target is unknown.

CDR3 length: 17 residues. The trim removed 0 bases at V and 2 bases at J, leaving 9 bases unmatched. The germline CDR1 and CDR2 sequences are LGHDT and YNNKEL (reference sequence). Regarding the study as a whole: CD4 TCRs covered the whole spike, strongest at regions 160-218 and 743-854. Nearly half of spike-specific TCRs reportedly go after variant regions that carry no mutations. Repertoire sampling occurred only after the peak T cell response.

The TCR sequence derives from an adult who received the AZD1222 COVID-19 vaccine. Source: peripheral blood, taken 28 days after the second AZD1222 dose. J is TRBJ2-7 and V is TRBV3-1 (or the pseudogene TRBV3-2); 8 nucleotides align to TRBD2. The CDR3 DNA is TGTGCCAGCAGCCAAGATGAAGGTAGCGGGGCGACCTACGAGCAGTACTTC. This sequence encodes CASSQDEGSGATYEQYF.